The 3 T cell receptor beta chains reported below all come from one sample, sequenced in a study of beta chain features in type 1 diabetes (dated by TCRdb to the late 2010s). Library method: the immunoSEQ multiplex PCR assay. The High Capacity cDNA Reverse Transcription Kit was used to reverse transcribe all of the isolated RNA, meaning that expressed TCRB transcripts were what got sequenced. Drawn from immuneACCESS, this table holds only the in-frame rearrangements with V and J called that TCRdb kept. Clones are partly lost; checked studies trace under half to an unresolved V gene and leave the rest unexplained. Counted in this sample were a few hundred thousand clones; approximately 11% of them appeared once. In total, the top ten clones hold approximately 1.4% of the sample. The sample taken for sequencing was central memory CD4+ T cells from blood. These receptors were obtained from a man younger than 30 in good health.

This clone occurred a few times. This chain joins TRBV30 and TRBJ1-2; possibly TRBD1 for D (6 bases). The CDR3 is 13 amino acids. The V end was cut by 6 bases, the J end by 0 bases, with 11 bases between. Germline loops: CDR1 GTSNPN, CDR2 SVGIG (reference sequence). CDR3: CACPDRSNYGYTF. CDR3 DNA: TGTGCCTGCCCAGACAGGTCTAACTATGGCTACACCTTC.

V is TRBV25-1 and J is TRBJ2-1, with TRBD2 matching over 10 bases. The J segment lost 8 bases and the V segment lost 0 bases, leaving 7 bases of the junction unmatched. The CDR3 sequence is 16 residues long. The V gene's germline CDR1 is MGHDK and CDR2 SYGVNS. The CDR3 loop is CASSEYRSGRADEQFF. In DNA, the CDR3 is TGTGCCAGCAGTGAATATAGAAGCGGGAGGGCCGATGAGCAGTTCTTC.

The genes are TRBV4-2 and TRBJ2-3; D remains ambiguous. In germline, CDR1 is LGHNA, CDR2 YNFKEQ. This CDR3 has 15 residues. Trimming took off 0 bases at V and 0 bases at J, with 7 bases between the two ends. The CDR3 protein is CASSQDPISTDTQYF. CDR3 coding DNA: TGTGCCAGCAGCCAAGATCCCATTAGCACAGATACGCAGTATTTT.